The 23 T cell receptor beta chains below come from one sample, sequenced in a study of blood T cell repertoires in COVID-19. Clones were read by immunoSEQ multiplex PCR, and TCRdb kept only the in-frame ones, dropping some. The data show around 50,000 clones, roughly 90% seen once. What was sequenced was peripheral blood. The receptors derive from a human donor in a cohort sampled during active COVID-19.

V usage is TRBV9 and J usage is TRBJ2-3; 8 bases line up with TRBD2. Trimming took 3 bases from V and 2 from J; bases not matched to a gene: 8. Germline V gene sequence: CDR1 SGDLS, CDR2 YYNGEE. CDR3 length: 16 amino acids. The CDR3: CASSAPGLGYTDTQYF. As DNA, the CDR3 is TGTGCCAGCAGCGCCCCGGGACTAGGCTACACAGATACGCAGTATTTT.

V gene TRBV12-3 or TRBV12-4 combines with J gene TRBJ2-3, with a weak D call TRBD1 (6 bases). The ends were cut back, 1 base at V and 13 bases at J, with 15 bases in the middle. The length of the CDR3 is 13 residues. Here the CDR3 reads CASSLGEDSPEYF. The CDR3 DNA reads TGTGCCAGCAGTTTAGGAGAGGACAGCCCTGAGTATTTT.

The gene calls are TRBV6-2 or TRBV6-3 and TRBJ2-1; 7 bases are a match to TRBD2. CDR3 size: 17 residues. Germline CDR1 and CDR2: MNHEY and SVGEGT. Losses at the gene ends were 0 bases for V and 0 bases for J; bases not matched to a gene: 5. The CDR3 bases are TGTGCCAGCAGTTACTCGAAGCTAGCGGCCTCCTACAATGAGCAGTTCTTC. As protein: CASSYSKLAASYNEQFF.

This clone appeared a single time. The genes are TRBV25-1 and TRBJ2-1; 7 positions agree with TRBD2. The CDR3 extends over 14 amino acids. Trimming removed 3 bases from V and 7 bases from J; junction bases left unmatched: 6. Germline V lookup: CDR1 MGHDK, CDR2 SYGVNS. CDR3 loop: CASSDTGGENEQFF. CDR3 sequence (DNA): TGTGCCAGCAGTGATACGGGAGGAGAAAATGAGCAGTTCTTC. Drawing the rest from reference TRBV25-1 and TRBJ2-1, the complete variable domain is EADIYQTPRYLVIGTGKKITLECSQTMGHDKMYWYQQDPGMELHLIHYSYGVNSTEKGDLSSESTVSRIRTEHFPLTLESARPSHTSQYLCASSDTGGENEQFFGPGTRLTVL.

The CDR3 DNA sequence: TGCGCCAGCAGCCAAGACAGATCAGATACGCAGTATTTT. Its translation: CASSQDRSDTQYF. This chain links TRBV4-3 with TRBJ2-3; D ambiguous. The CDR3 contains 13 residues. Trimming left V 0 bases short and J 4 bases short, with 5 bases between. Germline assignment: CDR1 LGHNA and CDR2 YSLEER.

V gene TRBV7-2 combines with J gene TRBJ1-2; weak D call: TRBD1 (6 bases). The V and J ends lost 5 bases and 3 bases respectively, with 13 bases between them. The CDR3 extends over 14 amino acids. The germline V gene has CDR1 SGHTA and CDR2 FQGNSA. CDR3 protein: CASSQQGLDYGYTF. The DNA for the CDR3 is TGTGCCAGCAGCCAACAGGGTTTGGACTATGGCTACACCTTC.

The gene calls are TRBV5-1 and TRBJ2-3, with no clear D. Germline V gene lookup returns CDR1 SGHRS and CDR2 YFSETQ. This CDR3 comprises 14 residues. Trimming pared 0 bases from V and 2 bases from J, leaving 7 bases between. CDR3 bases: TGCGCCAGCAGCTTGGTTGCGCCCACAGATACGCAGTATTTT. Protein sequence: CASSLVAPTDTQYF.

This clone was seen just once. This chain links TRBV28 with TRBJ1-2, with D unresolved. This CDR3 has 13 amino acids. Trimming removed 6 bases at V and 0 bases at J, with 8 bases between. Per germline, CDR1 MDHEN and CDR2 SYDVKM. CDR3 sequence: CASSPNPNYGYTF. CDR3 in DNA: TGTGCCAGCAGCCCTAATCCTAACTATGGCTACACCTTC.

The gene calls are TRBV5-6 and TRBJ1-2, with D unclear. The CDR3 has 16 amino acids. V was shortened by 4 bases and J by 3 bases, with 19 bases between the two germline ends. Germline values: CDR1 SGHDT, CDR2 YYEEEE. CDR3 protein: CASSRWSGQAYYGYTF. For the CDR3, the DNA is TGTGCCAGCAGCAGGTGGAGCGGGCAGGCCTACTATGGCTACACCTTC. Using reference TRBV5-6 and TRBJ1-2 for the parts outside the CDR3, the full variable domain is DAGVTQSPTHLIKTRGQQVTLRCSPKSGHDTVSWYQQALGQGPQFIFQYYEEEERQRGNFPDRFSGHQFPNYSSELNVNALLLGDSALYLCASSRWSGQAYYGYTFGSGTRLTVV.

The V and J genes are TRBV2 and TRBJ2-7, with 8 bases fitting TRBD2. This CDR3 region has 17 residues. Germline CDR1 SNHLY, CDR2 FYNNEI. The V gene end was trimmed by 4 bases and the J gene end by 2 bases; junction bases not matched to a gene: 13. The CDR3 is CASSGSGSGGLPYEQYF. In DNA form, the CDR3 reads TGTGCCAGCAGTGGTTCCGGGTCGGGAGGGCTTCCCTACGAGCAGTACTTC.

The chain is built from TRBV18 and TRBJ1-1; 8 bases match TRBD1. The CDR3 sequence is 17 residues long. V trimming: 7 bases; J trimming: 4 bases; junction bases outside the gene matches: 17. Per the germline V gene, CDR1 is KGHSH and CDR2 is LQKENI. CDR3 amino acids: CASLPGDRQRRGTEAFF. The DNA of the CDR3 is TGTGCCAGCTTACCGGGGGACAGGCAACGTAGGGGCACTGAAGCTTTCTTT.

The rearrangement joins TRBV3-1 (or the pseudogene TRBV3-2) to TRBJ1-1, with 7 bases aligning to TRBD1. CDR1 and CDR2 (germline): LGHDT, YNNKEL (reference sequence). The CDR3 is 17 amino acids. Trimming removed 3 bases from V and 0 bases from J; junction bases left unmatched: 10. The CDR3 sequence is CASSQEGARSLNTEAFF. The CDR3 DNA reads as TGTGCCAGCAGCCAGGAGGGGGCGAGGTCTCTGAACACTGAAGCTTTCTTT.

This chain uses TRBV28 with TRBJ1-1; 8 bases match TRBD1. Germline-derived CDR1 and CDR2 are MDHEN and SYDVKM. The V and J ends lost 6 bases and 6 bases, in that order; junction bases with no gene match: 9. The CDR3 runs 14 residues. Written as DNA, the CDR3 is TGTGCCAGCAGGGGTTGGGGACAGGCCTCTGAAGCTTTCTTT. Encoded protein: CASRGWGQASEAFF.

J is TRBJ2-3 and V is TRBV18; 8 bases match TRBD1. Germline V gene lookup returns CDR1 KGHSH and CDR2 LQKENI. This CDR3 has 16 amino acids. The V and J ends lost 2 bases and 3 bases, in that order; junction bases with no gene match: 7. The CDR3 reads CASSPSTGVSTDTQYF. The CDR3 coding sequence is TGTGCCAGCTCACCATCGACAGGGGTCTCTACAGATACGCAGTATTTT.

This rearrangement joins TRBV6-5 to TRBJ2-5, with D tentatively TRBD2 (7 bases). The CDR3 totals 14 residues. V gave up 5 bases and J gave up 4 bases, with 14 bases separating them. Germline V gene data show CDR1 as MNHEY and CDR2 as SVGAGI. The CDR3 DNA sequence: TGTGCCAGCAGTAACGTAGGGGGGGGAGAGACCCAGTACTTC. Protein sequence: CASSNVGGGETQYF.

This clone was observed once. The rearrangement joins TRBV29-1 to TRBJ1-1; D is undetermined. This CDR3 has 13 residues. Trimming took off 6 bases at V and 7 bases at J, with 18 bases between the two ends. Germline V lookup: CDR1 SQVTM, CDR2 ANQGSEA. CDR3 protein: CSVVAVADNEAFF. The CDR3 DNA is TGCAGCGTCGTAGCTGTGGCAGATAATGAAGCTTTCTTT.

The genes are TRBV6-4 and TRBJ1-1; D uncertain. CDR1 is MRHNA, CDR2 SNTAGT, per germline. Trimming pared 4 bases from V and 2 bases from J, leaving 14 bases between. The CDR3 extends over 15 amino acids. The CDR3 coding sequence is TGTGCCAGCAGTGTCTCTACGTCAAGCAACACTGAAGCTTTCTTT. This translates into CASSVSTSSNTEAFF.

V and J are TRBV29-1 and TRBJ2-1; 8 bases match TRBD2. CDR1 is SQVTM and CDR2 is ANQGSEA in the germline V gene. This CDR3 comprises 14 residues. Germline trimming cut 3 bases from V and 3 bases from J; bases unmatched to any gene: 4. The CDR3 bases are TGCAGCGTTGAGGCGGGAGGCTTCTACAATGAGCAGTTCTTC. Encoded protein: CSVEAGGFYNEQFF.

V and J are TRBV7-7 and TRBJ2-5, with TRBD2 matching over 8 bases. This CDR3 spans 16 amino acids. Germline CDR1 SSHAT, CDR2 FNYEAQ (reference sequence). Trimming cost V 2 bases and J 4 bases; bases outside gene matches: 9. The CDR3 coding sequence is TGTGCCAGCAGCTTACGCCGGGGGGGCGGTCGAGAGACCCAGTACTTC. It specifies CASSLRRGGGRETQYF.

The chain couples TRBV27 to TRBJ2-1; perhaps TRBD1 as D (6 bases). V was trimmed by 2 bases and J by 0 bases, leaving 8 bases between them. This CDR3 comprises 15 residues. Germline V gene sequence: CDR1 MNHEY, CDR2 SMNVEV (reference sequence). The CDR3 loop reads CASSLDRSSYNEQFF. DNA for the CDR3: TGTGCCAGCAGTTTAGACAGGAGCTCCTACAATGAGCAGTTCTTC.

The V call is TRBV24-1, the J call TRBJ2-5, with TRBD2 identical over 7 bases. This CDR3 is built from 13 residues. CDR1 and CDR2 (germline): KGHDR, SFDVKD. With V trimmed by 5 bases and J by 4 bases, 3 bases remained unmatched. The DNA for the CDR3 is TGTGCCACCAGTGTGGCGGGAGTAGAGACCCAGTACTTC. Its protein product is CATSVAGVETQYF.

Of note for this clone: Other nucleotide sequences in the sample specify the same CDR3. J is TRBJ2-7 and V is TRBV19; possible D gene TRBD1, 7 bases. The germline gives CDR1 LNHDA, CDR2 SQIVND (reference sequence). Trimming took 5 bases from V and 3 from J, leaving 14 bases between them. The CDR3 runs 14 residues. DNA for the CDR3: TGTGCCAGTAGTGTTCGACAGGGAGGCTACGAGCAGTACTTC. Residues: CASSVRQGGYEQYF.

This chain joins TRBV29-1 and TRBJ2-3, with a weak D call TRBD2 (5 bases). Germline loops: CDR1 SQVTM, CDR2 ANQGSEA. Trimming removed 4 bases at V and 2 bases at J, with 19 bases between. This CDR3 region has 16 residues. This CDR3 is CSVGGWALQATDTQYF. CDR3 sequence (DNA): TGCAGCGTTGGAGGGTGGGCGCTTCAAGCCACAGATACGCAGTATTTT.